Listed here are 16 T cell receptor beta chains from one sample, sequenced in a study of T-cell reconstitution after alpha-beta-depleted transplantation in children. The authors prepared the TCRbeta library with unique molecular identifiers. TCRdb re-derived calls from the PCR reads in MiXCR, one entry per CDR3 protein. The profile shows some 130,000 distinct CDR3 sequences, 9.7% of them singletons. Specimen: PBMCs, mostly from graft donor cells, collected 180 days after TCRalphabeta/CD19-depleted stem cell transplant. The receptors were gathered from a girl under three years old who had a stem cell transplant for combined immunodeficiency, so the T cells may come from the graft donor.

This clonotype occurred a few times. This sequence joins TRBV20-1 and TRBJ2-4; tentative D call: TRBD2 (6 bases). This CDR3 is 15 amino acids long. The germline V gene has CDR1 DFQATT and CDR2 SNEGSKA (reference sequence). Trimming shortened V by 5 bases and J by 5 bases, and 19 bases separated the two germline ends. CDR3 coding DNA: TGCAGTGCTCGGGACTCCCGGTACCTAGAAAACATTCAGTACTTC. Encoded protein: CSARDSRYLENIQYF.

Ten or more counts support this clonotype. The genes are TRBV29-1 and TRBJ2-7; 9 bases are a match to TRBD1. In germline, CDR1 is SQVTM, CDR2 ANQGSEA. J gave up 1 base and V 1 base, and 8 bases lay outside the gene matches. This CDR3 region has 16 residues. In DNA form, the CDR3 reads TGCAGCGTTGAAGGGGTGGGACAGGGTACTTCCTACGAGCAGTACTTC. This encodes CSVEGVGQGTSYEQYF.

The chain combines TRBV12-3 or TRBV12-4 with TRBJ2-1; 9 bases are shared with TRBD1. The CDR3 is 14 amino acids. The V and J ends lost 5 bases and 5 bases, in that order; junction bases with no gene match: 4. The CDR3 nucleotides read TGTGCCAGCAGTGCCGGGACAGGGAACAATGAGCAGTTCTTC. Translation gives CASSAGTGNNEQFF.

This clonotype was counted only a few times. This sequence joins TRBV28 and TRBJ2-3; D is perhaps TRBD1 or TRBD2 (5 bases each). From germline, CDR1 is MDHEN and CDR2 SYDVKM. V was trimmed by 2 bases and J by 2 bases, leaving 11 bases between them. The CDR3 contains 15 residues. The CDR3 DNA reads TGTGCCAGCAGTTTAGGGACGCTGTACACAGATACGCAGTATTTT. Protein product: CASSLGTLYTDTQYF.

V and J are TRBV6-5 and TRBJ2-7, with TRBD2 matching 7 bases. Germline V gives CDR1 MNHEY, CDR2 SVGAGI. V was clipped by 2 bases and J by 2 bases; unmatched bases: 3. The CDR3 loop spans 14 amino acids. For the CDR3, the DNA is TGTGCCAGCAGTTACAGACTAGCCCCCTACGAGCAGTACTTC. This codes for CASSYRLAPYEQYF.

This clonotype has at least ten counts. V and J are TRBV20-1 and TRBJ2-5; 11 nucleotides match TRBD2. V lost 4 bases to trimming and J lost 5 bases; unmatched junction nucleotides: 9. Germline V gene data show CDR1 as DFQATT and CDR2 as SNEGSKA (reference sequence). The CDR3 contains 15 residues. The CDR3, as DNA: TGCAGTGCTAAACCATTAGCGGGAGGGGTGGAGACCCAGTACTTC. This sequence encodes CSAKPLAGGVETQYF.

The V gene is TRBV12-3 or TRBV12-4, the J gene TRBJ2-3; either TRBD1 or TRBD2 may fit D (7 bases each). The V end was cut by 3 bases, the J end by 4 bases, with 11 bases between. This CDR3 region has 14 residues. CDR3 region: CASSFQGGADTQYF. DNA for the CDR3: TGTGCCAGCAGTTTCCAGGGGGGGGCAGATACGCAGTATTTT.

This clonotype has a handful of counts. The rearrangement links TRBV20-1 to TRBJ2-5, with D maybe TRBD2 (6 bases). V was trimmed by 3 bases and J by 5 bases, leaving 19 bases between them. The CDR3 extends over 15 amino acids. Per germline, CDR1 DFQATT and CDR2 SNEGSKA (reference sequence). CDR3 in amino acids: CSASPQTSIWETQYF. For the CDR3, the DNA is TGCAGTGCTAGCCCACAGACTAGTATCTGGGAGACCCAGTACTTC.

Only a few counts were recorded for this clonotype. The chain carries TRBV24-1 and TRBJ2-7; possibly TRBD1 for D (5 bases). CDR1 and CDR2 (germline): KGHDR, SFDVKD. The CDR3 is 13 residues long. V lost 4 bases and J 0 bases, leaving 6 bases between the germline ends. This CDR3 reads CATSDRDSYEQYF. DNA of the CDR3: TGTGCCACCAGTGACAGGGACTCCTACGAGCAGTACTTC.

This clonotype was seen more than once but under ten times. The chain employs TRBV5-1 and TRBJ2-7, with TRBD2 matching over 12 bases. Looked up from germline, CDR1 is SGHRS and CDR2 is YFSETQ. The CDR3 runs 15 residues. V lost 4 bases to trimming and J lost 3 bases; unmatched junction nucleotides: 5. The CDR3 DNA reads as TGCGCCAGCAGCCCGGAGACTAGCGGGAGCTACGAGCAGTACTTC. This encodes CASSPETSGSYEQYF.

The CDR3: CASETGVETQYF. The CDR3 DNA reads as TGTGCCAGCGAAACAGGGGTAGAGACCCAGTACTTC. The chain uses TRBV2 and TRBJ2-5; 7 nucleotides line up with TRBD1. J gave up 4 bases and V 8 bases, and 4 bases lay outside the gene matches. The V gene's germline CDR1 is SNHLY and CDR2 FYNNEI. The CDR3 length is 12 residues.

In its sample, this clonotype was seen a few times. The CDR3, as DNA: TGTGCCAGCAGTTCCACTAGCGGGGCTTACCAAGAGACCCAGTACTTC. It yields the protein CASSSTSGAYQETQYF. This rearrangement joins TRBV6-5 to TRBJ2-5, with 10 bases lining up with TRBD2. The CDR3 length is 16 residues. The germline V gene encodes CDR1 MNHEY and CDR2 SVGAGI. V was pared by 4 bases and J by 0 bases, with 5 bases of the junction left unmatched.

This clonotype came up many times. CDR3 nucleotide sequence: TGTGCCAGCAGCGCCAGATCCGGGCCCCCACACGAGCAGTACTTC. This codes for CASSARSGPPHEQYF. This chain connects TRBV7-2 to TRBJ2-7; D uncertain. Trimming removed 5 bases from V and 5 bases from J, with 19 bases in between. Germline CDR1 SGHTA, CDR2 FQGNSA. The CDR3 has 15 residues.

The rearrangement joins TRBV7-2 to TRBJ1-5; weak D call: TRBD1 (6 bases). V lost 4 bases, J lost 0 bases, and 10 bases lay in between. The germline V gene has CDR1 SGHTA and CDR2 FQGNSA. The CDR3 contains 15 residues. The CDR3: CASSSQGVSNQPQHF. The CDR3, as DNA: TGTGCCAGCAGCTCACAGGGAGTTAGCAATCAGCCCCAGCATTTT.

Only a few counts were recorded for this clonotype. The chain combines TRBV6-5 with TRBJ2-4, with D possibly matching TRBD2 (6 bases). Germline CDR1 reads MNHEY; CDR2 reads SVGAGI. V was cut by 6 bases and J by 5 bases, with 11 bases left in between. This CDR3 has 13 amino acids. This CDR3 is CASRPGDENIQYF. The CDR3 bases are TGTGCCAGCAGGCCGGGGGACGAAAACATTCAGTACTTC.

This clonotype was picked up a small number of times. The rearrangement uses TRBV12-3 or TRBV12-4 and TRBJ1-1; D perhaps matches TRBD1 (5 bases). The CDR3 has 13 residues. V was cut by 2 bases and J by 6 bases, with 10 bases left in between. This CDR3 is CASSLLWGSEAFF. DNA for the CDR3: TGTGCCAGCAGTTTATTATGGGGGTCTGAAGCTTTCTTT.